Shown below are 16 T cell receptor beta chains from a single sample sequenced in a study of cytotoxic CD8 clonotypes in ibrutinib-treated CLL. The assay was immunoSEQ multiplex PCR, and TCRdb's table has in-frame clones only and misses some. The table lists some 200,000 clones, roughly 73% of them singletons, with 11% in the top ten. The input for sequencing was PBMCs, taken after 12 months of ibrutinib treatment. The receptor source for this set is a human donor with chronic lymphocytic leukemia.

This clone was observed a few times. The chain combines TRBV27 with TRBJ2-5; 7 nucleotides agree with TRBD2. V lost 5 bases and J lost 5; bases outside the gene matches: 14. Germline assignment: CDR1 MNHEY and CDR2 SMNVEV (reference sequence). The CDR3 sequence is 16 residues long. Here the CDR3 reads CASSRLFKLGGETQYF. CDR3 DNA sequence: TGTGCCAGCAGTAGATTATTCAAACTGGGAGGGGAGACCCAGTACTTC.

The sample holds one count of this clone. The V call is TRBV28, the J call TRBJ2-2, with a tentative D call TRBD1 (6 bases). Germline CDR1 MDHEN, CDR2 SYDVKM. Between the trimmed V and J ends, which lost 6 bases and 8 bases, there was a span of 16 bases. The CDR3 spans 14 residues. The CDR3 bases are TGTGCCAGCAGGGGCGGACAGCCCCGAGGGGAGCTGTTTTTT. This translates into CASRGGQPRGELFF.

The CDR3 sequence: CASSEVWPSGEQFF. The CDR3 nucleotides read TGTGCCAGCAGTGAAGTCTGGCCAAGCGGTGAGCAGTTCTTC. This sequence joins TRBV6-1 and TRBJ2-1; D might be TRBD2 (5 bases). The CDR3 sequence is 14 residues long. CDR1 is MNHNS, CDR2 SASEGT, per germline. Trimming cost V 1 base and J 9 bases, with 13 bases left between them.

The chain combines TRBV28 with TRBJ1-5, with TRBD1 identical over 8 bases. The germline V gene encodes CDR1 MDHEN and CDR2 SYDVKM. The CDR3 is made up of 15 amino acids. Trimming cost V 7 bases and J 7 bases; bases outside gene matches: 12. CDR3 bases: TGTGCCAGCACCATCCCCCCAGGGGGCGAGCAGCCCCAGCATTTT. It is translated as CASTIPPGGEQPQHF.

The rearrangement links TRBV14 to TRBJ2-5; 7 bases fit TRBD1. This CDR3 contains 16 residues. Germline V CDR1 and CDR2: SGHDN, FVKESK. V lost 3 bases to trimming and J lost 3 bases; unmatched junction nucleotides: 10. The CDR3 spells CASSHSRGQPKETQYF. CDR3 coding DNA: TGTGCCAGCAGCCACTCCAGGGGACAGCCAAAAGAGACCCAGTACTTC.

This chain links TRBV30 with TRBJ2-5; TRBD2 matches at 9 bases. The junction had 6 bases not matched to a gene; V was cut back by 0 bases and J by 4 bases. The CDR3 loop spans 15 amino acids. Germline V gene lookup returns CDR1 GTSNPN and CDR2 SVGIG (reference sequence). The CDR3 spells CAWSVLAGFGETQYF. CDR3 in DNA: TGTGCCTGGAGTGTTCTAGCGGGATTTGGAGAGACCCAGTACTTC.

This clone has just a few counts. This specimen includes other DNA sequences encoding the same CDR3. V is TRBV4-1 and J is TRBJ2-7; D might be TRBD2 (5 bases). V was shortened by 0 bases and J by 0 bases, with 6 bases between the two germline ends. CDR1 MGHRA and CDR2 YSYEKL come from the germline V gene. This CDR3 is built from 14 residues. The CDR3 region has the DNA TGCGCCAGCAGCCAAGATCGGGGCTCCTACGAGCAGTACTTC. Its translation: CASSQDRGSYEQYF.

This rearrangement joins TRBV19 to TRBJ2-2, with TRBD2 matching 7 bases. The germline gives CDR1 LNHDA, CDR2 SQIVND (reference sequence). V lost 9 bases to trimming and J lost 0 bases; unmatched junction nucleotides: 4. This CDR3 spans 14 amino acids. The CDR3 DNA is TGTGCCAGCCGGAGCGGGGCGAACACCGGGGAGCTGTTTTTT. This translates into CASRSGANTGELFF.

The gene calls are TRBV5-1 and TRBJ1-1, with D unclear. The CDR3 has 13 residues. The V gene's germline CDR1 is SGHRS and CDR2 YFSETQ. Trimming pared 5 bases from V and 2 bases from J, leaving 10 bases between. The CDR3: CASSGSVNTEAFF. As DNA, the CDR3 is TGCGCCAGCAGTGGGTCAGTCAACACTGAAGCTTTCTTT.

The CDR3, as DNA: TGTGCCTGGGATCAACTTGGGGGCTACACCTTC. This translates into CAWDQLGGYTF. The rearrangement links TRBV30 to TRBJ1-2; D not resolved. V was cut by 5 bases and J by 8 bases, with 12 bases left in between. CDR3 size: 11 residues. Germline-derived CDR1 and CDR2 are GTSNPN and SVGIG (reference sequence).

This clone has more than one count but fewer than ten. The chain has TRBV6-4 and TRBJ2-7; 8 positions agree with TRBD1. The CDR3 sequence is 16 residues long. Germline-derived CDR1 and CDR2 are MRHNA and SNTAGT. V lost 5 bases and J lost 6; bases outside the gene matches: 15. This chain's CDR3 is CASSPSPDRDPGEQYF. CDR3 nucleotide sequence: TGTGCCAGCAGTCCCTCCCCGGACAGGGATCCAGGCGAGCAGTACTTC.

V is TRBV21-1 and J is TRBJ1-1. TRBV21-1 is a listed pseudogene. The CDR3 has 13 amino acids. CDR3 region: CASSKGGVGEAFF. CDR3 nucleotides: TGTGCCAGCAGCAAAGGAGGCGTAGGTGAAGCTTTCTTT.

This rearrangement joins TRBV10-1 to TRBJ2-1; a weak D match, TRBD1 (5 bases). Trimming cost V 6 bases and J 7 bases, with 10 bases left between them. In germline, CDR1 is WNHNN, CDR2 SYGVQD (reference sequence). The CDR3 sequence is 12 residues long. The chain's CDR3 is CASSRAENEQFF. The DNA for the CDR3 is TGCGCCAGCAGCAGGGCCGAGAATGAGCAGTTCTTC.

The genes are TRBV7-9 and TRBJ2-2, with D possibly TRBD2 on 5 matching bases. The CDR3 is made up of 11 amino acids. V lost 6 bases and J 7 bases, leaving 6 bases between the germline ends. Germline V gene lookup returns CDR1 SEHNR and CDR2 FQNEAQ (reference sequence). CDR3 in DNA: TGTGCCAGCAGTGAGGGCGGGGAGCTGTTTTTT. The encoded protein is CASSEGGELFF.

The J gene is TRBJ2-7, the V gene TRBV5-6; tentatively, D is TRBD1 or TRBD2 (5 bases each). Trimming removed 4 bases from V and 5 bases from J, with 19 bases in between. Germline assignment: CDR1 SGHDT and CDR2 YYEEEE. The CDR3 is 15 residues long. The CDR3 DNA follows: TGTGCCAGCAGCGCCACCGGGACCCCGGCCCACGAGCAGTACTTC. Protein sequence: CASSATGTPAHEQYF.

This sequence joins TRBV5-1 and TRBJ2-2; 9 bases are a match to TRBD1. The CDR3 is made up of 13 amino acids. J was trimmed by 5 bases and V by 5 bases; bases with no gene match: 1. Germline CDR1 reads SGHRS; CDR2 reads YFSETQ. CDR3 bases: TGCGCCAGCAGTGACAGGGGGACCGGGGAGCTGTTTTTT. This codes for CASSDRGTGELFF.